The present entry profiles one T cell receptor beta chain with its context. The data were obtained in a study of breast tumors, draining lymph nodes, adjacent tissues. One entry per CDR3 protein, called by TCRdb with MiXCR from the multiplex PCR reads. The table records 160,000 or so distinct CDR3 sequences, more than 25% of them present only once. Axillary draining lymph nodes of breast cancer patients supplied the node samples. The sample consisted of axillary lymph node tissue. This TCR was sampled from a female donor with breast cancer. Some clones in this sample may be carry-over from other donors' samples.

The CDR3 protein is CASSEEQGGRETQYF. CDR3 DNA: TGTGCCAGCAGTGAGGAACAGGGAGGGAGAGAGACCCAGTACTTC. The chain combines TRBV2 with TRBJ2-5; D possibly corresponds to TRBD2 (7 bases). Germline values: CDR1 SNHLY, CDR2 FYNNEI. The CDR3 sequence is 15 residues long. Trimming left V 3 bases short and J 4 bases short, with 15 bases between.